This T cell receptor beta chain is drawn from a study of patients and donors after allogeneic stem cell transplantation. TCRdb re-analysed the RT-PCR reads in MiXCR, keeping a single row per CDR3 protein. The data show about 57,000 distinct CDR3 sequences, roughly 14% seen once. Trimming cost V 3 bases and J 5 bases, with 20 bases left between them. Looked up from germline, CDR1 is WSHSY and CDR2 is SAAADI. The CDR3 has 17 amino acids. Sequenced sample: blood, either unsorted or a sorted T cell fraction (not recorded which). The clonotype was recovered from a human donor who was either an allogeneic HSCT recipient or a stem cell or donor lymphocyte infusion donor (not recorded which). It is not recorded whose cells these are; they may come from a transplant donor. J is TRBJ1-5 and V is TRBV10-2; D unresolved. The CDR3 DNA sequence: TGCGCCAGCAGTGATAAGGCCGGCAGAAATGGGGATCAGCCCCAGCATTTT. Protein: CASSDKAGRNGDQPQHF.